The subject of this entry is one TCR beta chain. The entry originates in a study of T-cell memory formation after mild COVID-19. This CDR3 contains 14 residues. The ends were cut back, 1 base at V and 3 bases at J, with 9 bases in the middle. CDR1 is SGHAT, CDR2 FQNNGV, per germline. A single record per CDR3 protein comes from TCRdb applying MiXCR to the 5' RACE reads. The sample shows 400,000 to 500,000 distinct CDR3 sequences, about a sixth of them seen only once. The sample was PBMCs or a T cell subset sorted from them (not recorded which). V and J are TRBV11-2 and TRBJ1-2, with no clear D. This clonotype was obtained from a man aged 18 to 29 who had mild COVID-19 (a few samples of this study predate the infection). Cell type and time point are not known. This CDR3 reads CASSLGPGDYGYTF. In DNA form, the CDR3 reads TGTGCCAGCAGCTTAGGTCCGGGAGACTATGGCTACACCTTC.